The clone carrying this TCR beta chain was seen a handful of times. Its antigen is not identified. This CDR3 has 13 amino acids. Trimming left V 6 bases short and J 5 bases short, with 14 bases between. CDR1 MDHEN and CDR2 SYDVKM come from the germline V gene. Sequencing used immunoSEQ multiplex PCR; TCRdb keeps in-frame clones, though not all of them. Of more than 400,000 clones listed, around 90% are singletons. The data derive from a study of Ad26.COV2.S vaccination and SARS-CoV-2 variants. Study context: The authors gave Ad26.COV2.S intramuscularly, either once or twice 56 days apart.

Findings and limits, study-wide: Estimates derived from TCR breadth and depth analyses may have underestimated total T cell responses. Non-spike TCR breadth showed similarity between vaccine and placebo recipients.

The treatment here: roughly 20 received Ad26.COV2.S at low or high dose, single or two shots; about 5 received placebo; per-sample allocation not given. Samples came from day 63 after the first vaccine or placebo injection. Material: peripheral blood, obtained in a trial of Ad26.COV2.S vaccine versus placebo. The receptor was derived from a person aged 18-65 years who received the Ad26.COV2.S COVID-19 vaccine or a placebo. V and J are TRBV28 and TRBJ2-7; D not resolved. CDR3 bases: TGTGCCAGCAGCAAATCCGGGCATCACGAGCAGTACTTC. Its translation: CASSKSGHHEQYF.